The rows below give T cell receptor beta chains drawn from one sample of a study of Tregs in tolerant kidney transplant recipients. These receptors' antigens are unknown. Some clones are missing from TCRdb's copy, which holds only in-frame ones; the method was immunoSEQ multiplex PCR. The profile shows fewer than 45,000 clones, roughly 96% of them singletons. Sequencing was carried out using Tregs from blood cultured with allogeneic cells. These receptor sequences come from a human donor in good health. CDR3s include the opening cysteine and the closing phenylalanine or tryptophan. Fields, in order: J gene, D gene, clone size, V gene, CDR3 protein, CDR3 DNA. The D gene is left open where the match is weak. Clone size appears in some rows only: once, few, many, or a class for an expanded clone.

TRBJ1-6 TRBD1 . TRBV18 CASSTGENSPLHF TGTGCCAGCTCTACAGGGGAGAATTCACCCCTCCACTTT
TRBJ1-5 . . TRBV4-1 CASSQSGDGMPQHF TGCGCCAGCAGCCAATCAGGGGATGGAATGCCCCAGCATTTT
TRBJ2-7 TRBD1 . TRBV5-4 CASSFTGVISYEQYF TGTGCCAGCAGCTTTACAGGGGTTATCTCCTACGAGCAGTACTTC
TRBJ2-2 . . TRBV5-1 CASSLDYPTGELFF TGCGCCAGCAGCTTGGACTATCCCACCGGGGAGCTGTTTTTT
TRBJ2-3 . . TRBV5-1 CASRRGYETDTQYF TGCGCCAGCAGACGGGGATATGAGACAGATACGCAGTATTTT
TRBJ1-4 TRBD1 . TRBV2 CASRPRRDRGEKLFF TGTGCCAGCAGGCCCCGTCGGGACAGGGGGGAAAAACTGTTTTTT
TRBJ2-3 TRBD1 . TRBV7-7 CASSRGTGASTDTQYF TGTGCTAGCAGCCGAGGGACAGGGGCTAGCACAGATACGCAGTATTTT
TRBJ1-1 TRBD1 . TRBV5-1 CASSRDRGTTEAFF TGCGCCAGCAGCCGGGACAGGGGGACCACTGAAGCTTTCTTT
TRBJ1-1 . . TRBV5-1 CASSLGQEAFF TGCGCCAGCAGCTTGGGACAGGAAGCTTTCTTT
TRBJ2-3 . once TRBV18 CASSPIQKTDTQYF TGTGCCAGCTCACCAATCCAGAAAACCGATACGCAGTATTTT
TRBJ2-1 . . TRBV7-9 CASNQVGRGEQFF TGTGCCAGCAACCAAGTAGGGAGAGGTGAGCAGTTCTTC
TRBJ2-7 TRBD1 . TRBV6-6 CASSTRQGAYVYEQYF TGTGCCAGCAGTACCCGACAGGGGGCCTATGTGTACGAGCAGTACTTC
TRBJ2-7 . . TRBV5-1 CASSFLRGYEQYF TGCGCCAGCAGCTTTCTCCGGGGGTACGAGCAGTACTTC
TRBJ2-3 . . TRBV7-2 CASSFQGTDTQYF TGTGCCAGCAGTTTCCAGGGTACAGATACGCAGTATTTT
TRBJ2-1 TRBD2 . TRBV9 CASSTLQGAGGNYNEQFF TGTGCCAGCAGCACCCTCCAGGGAGCGGGGGGGAACTACAATGAGCAGTTCTTC
TRBJ1-4 . . TRBV6-5 CASSGYRVTNEKLFF TGTGCCAGCAGTGGATACAGGGTTACTAATGAAAAACTGTTTTTT
TRBJ2-1 TRBD2 . TRBV11-3 CASSLGTGRANNEQFF TGTGCCAGCAGCTTAGGAACCGGGAGGGCCAACAATGAGCAGTTCTTC
TRBJ1-1 TRBD1 . TRBV6-5 CASSKSRDRAEAFF TGTGCCAGCAGCAAAAGCAGGGACAGGGCTGAAGCTTTCTTT
TRBJ2-7 . . TRBV6-1 CASSRDPQFYEQYF TGTGCCAGCAGCCGGGACCCGCAGTTCTACGAGCAGTACTTC
TRBJ2-1 TRBD2 . TRBV29-1 CSVVRATSGFREQFF TGCAGCGTTGTTAGGGCGACTAGCGGGTTCAGGGAGCAGTTCTTC
TRBJ1-2 TRBD1 . TRBV9 CASSVDPRGRNSYGYTF TGTGCCAGCAGCGTAGATCCGAGGGGGCGCAATTCCTATGGCTACACCTTC
TRBJ2-5 . . TRBV6-5 CASSFTGRGETQYF TGTGCCAGCAGTTTTACCGGTCGGGGGGAGACCCAGTACTTC
TRBJ2-7 . . TRBV6-1 CASTRSLDSSYEQYF TGTGCCAGCACCCGGTCCTTGGACAGCTCCTACGAGCAGTACTTC
TRBJ1-1 . . TRBV6-5 CASSPAGNTEAFF TGTGCCAGCAGTCCCGCGGGGAACACTGAAGCTTTCTTT
TRBJ1-1 . . TRBV20-1 CSASGLRAFF TGCAGTGCTAGCGGTCTTAGGGCTTTCTTT
TRBJ2-7 . once TRBV5-6 CASSSFYEQYF TGTGCCAGCAGCTCCTTCTACGAGCAGTACTTC